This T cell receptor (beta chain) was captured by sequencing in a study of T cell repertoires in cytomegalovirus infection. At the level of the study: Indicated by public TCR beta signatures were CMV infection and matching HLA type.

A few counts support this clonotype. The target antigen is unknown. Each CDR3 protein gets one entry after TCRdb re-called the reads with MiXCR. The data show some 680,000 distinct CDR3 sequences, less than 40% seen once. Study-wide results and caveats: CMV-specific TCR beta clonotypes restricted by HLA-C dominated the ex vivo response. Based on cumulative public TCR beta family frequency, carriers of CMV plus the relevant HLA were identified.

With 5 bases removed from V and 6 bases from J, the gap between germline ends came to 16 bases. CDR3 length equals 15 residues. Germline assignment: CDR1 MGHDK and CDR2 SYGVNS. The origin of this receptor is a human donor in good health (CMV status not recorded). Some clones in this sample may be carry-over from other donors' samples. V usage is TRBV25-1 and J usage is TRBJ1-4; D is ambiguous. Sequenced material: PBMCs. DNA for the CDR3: TGTGCCAGCAGTCGGATGGGGTTCGGTGATGAAAAACTGTTTTTT. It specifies CASSRMGFGDEKLFF.